This T cell receptor (beta chain) was sequenced during a study of blood T cell repertoires in COVID-19. Study-level background: The United States, Italy and Spain provided the acute and convalescent COVID-19 samples. T cells, B-cell-depleted T cells, or PBMCs supplied cDNA or gDNA.

As handled by the study authors: From reference gene primer amplification, estimates of nucleated cell counts were derived. Only in-frame clones appear in the TCRdb table, and some are missing; sequencing was by immunoSEQ multiplex PCR. D and trimming come from the DNA, and the V and J calls and clone size come from that table. Of about 110,000 clones detected, just under 90% appear once; the ten largest clones hold approximately 4.3%. The CDR3 totals 15 residues. V was clipped by 5 bases and J by 4 bases; unmatched bases: 4. Germline CDR1 is MNHEY and CDR2 is SVGAGI. The sequencing sample was made of peripheral blood. The rearrangement uses TRBV6-5 and TRBJ2-1, with 11 bases that match TRBD2. The source of this sequence is a woman in her forties or fifties with acute or convalescent COVID-19. This CDR3 is CASSPGTSGYNEQFF. Here the CDR3 DNA reads TGTGCCAGCAGTCCCGGGACTAGCGGTTACAATGAGCAGTTCTTC.